These 16 T cell receptor beta chains were all obtained from the same sample, sequenced in a study of blood T cells in healthy people across ages. A sample-barcoded 5' primer and a J-beta primer mix were used in a second PCR of roughly 7 to 11 cycles. TCRdb analysed the 5' RACE reads with MiXCR anew, one entry per CDR3 protein. The sample gives approximately 400,000 distinct CDR3 sequences, over 45% of which show up once; 45% to 55% is in the top ten. Sequenced: blood. These receptors originate from a man aged 55-75 years in good health.

The V and J genes are TRBV2 and TRBJ2-7, with D perhaps matching TRBD1 (6 bases). Trimming took off 5 bases at V and 6 bases at J, with 17 bases between the two ends. The CDR3 is made up of 14 amino acids. Germline V lookup: CDR1 SNHLY, CDR2 FYNNEI. DNA for the CDR3: TGTGCCAGCAGTCGCCGGACAGAAGCCTGCGAGCAGTACTTC. Protein sequence: CASSRRTEACEQYF.

A remark on this clonotype: Given a much more abundant clone one base away, this may be a read error. The rearrangement uses TRBV9 and TRBJ1-2, with 9 bases that match TRBD1. The CDR3 loop spans 14 amino acids. J was trimmed by 2 bases and V by 6 bases; bases with no gene match: 5. The germline gives CDR1 SGDLS, CDR2 YYNGEE. The CDR3 loop is CASNVGQGNYGYTF. DNA of the CDR3: TGTGCCAGCAACGTGGGACAGGGCAACTATGGCTACACCTTC.

This chain joins TRBV28 and TRBJ1-1; no reliable D call. CDR1 is MDHEN, CDR2 SYDVKM, per germline. The CDR3 consists of 12 residues. Deletions cut 5 bases from V and 6 bases from J, with 10 bases between. DNA of the CDR3: TGTGCCAGCAGTGGAACATCTCCTGAAGCTTTCTTT. Translating gives CASSGTSPEAFF.

The chain recombines TRBV11-2 with TRBJ1-1; no firm D call. Germline V gene data show CDR1 as SGHAT and CDR2 as FQNNGV. The CDR3 has 16 residues. The germline V and J ends were trimmed by 2 bases and 3 bases, with 16 bases remaining between them. CDR3 loop: CASSLSDLLMYTEAFF. DNA of the CDR3: TGTGCCAGCAGCTTAAGCGACCTACTTATGTACACTGAAGCTTTCTTT.

In this sample, this clonotype turned up a few times. This chain joins TRBV5-4 and TRBJ2-5; 7 nucleotides match TRBD2. Trimming cost V 7 bases and J 5 bases; bases outside gene matches: 8. CDR1 and CDR2 (germline): SGHNT, YYREEE (reference sequence). This CDR3 is 13 amino acids long. Written as DNA, the CDR3 is TGTGCCAGCTCCCCCGCGGGGGTGGAGACCCAGTACTTC. Protein: CASSPAGVETQYF.

The V call is TRBV4-1, the J call TRBJ2-7, with 10 nucleotides matching TRBD2. The CDR3 totals 15 residues. CDR1 and CDR2 (germline): MGHRA, YSYEKL. Losses at the gene ends were 3 bases for V and 2 bases for J; bases not matched to a gene: 4. Here the CDR3 DNA reads TGCGCCAGCAGCCATCTAGCGGGAGTGCCCTACGAGCAGTACTTC. Translation gives CASSHLAGVPYEQYF.

The CDR3 region has the DNA TGTGCCAGCAGCTTATCGATAGGACAGGGAACTGGGGCCAACGTCCTGACTTTC. Encoded protein: CASSLSIGQGTGANVLTF. The J gene is TRBJ2-6, the V gene TRBV7-9; 8 positions agree with TRBD1. The junction had 8 bases not matched to a gene; V was cut back by 2 bases and J by 2 bases. CDR1 and CDR2 from the germline V gene are SEHNR and FQNEAQ (reference sequence). The CDR3 loop spans 18 amino acids.

The chain combines TRBV15 with TRBJ1-6; 7 bases are a match to TRBD1. V lost 0 bases and J lost 7; bases outside the gene matches: 3. The CDR3 contains 15 residues. From germline, CDR1 is LNHNV and CDR2 YYDKDF (reference sequence). The CDR3 DNA reads as TGTGCCACCAGCAGAGAGACAGGGATCAATTCACCCCTCCACTTT. Protein sequence: CATSRETGINSPLHF.

This clonotype has just a few counts. The chain uses TRBV20-1 and TRBJ1-1, with 8 bases identical to TRBD1. This CDR3 region has 13 residues. With V trimmed by 6 bases and J by 10 bases, 13 bases remained unmatched. Germline V gene lookup returns CDR1 DFQATT and CDR2 SNEGSKA (reference sequence). The CDR3: CSAGATGGRGAFF. The CDR3 DNA follows: TGCAGTGCGGGGGCAACAGGGGGTCGGGGAGCTTTCTTT.

The table lists this clonotype with a few counts. The rearrangement links TRBV5-1 to TRBJ2-5; 11 bases agree with TRBD2. The junction had 7 bases not matched to a gene; V was cut back by 0 bases and J by 9 bases. This CDR3 region has 15 residues. Germline loops: CDR1 SGHRS, CDR2 YFSETQ. The CDR3 region has the DNA TGCGCCAGCAGCTTGGCCGGGATAGCGGGAGGGCCCCAGTACTTC. As protein: CASSLAGIAGGPQYF.

The CDR3 region is CASSADPHGETQYF. The DNA for the CDR3 is TGTGCCAGCAGCGCCGATCCCCATGGGGAGACCCAGTACTTC. This chain links TRBV9 with TRBJ2-5; D is ambiguous. The CDR3 sequence is 14 residues long. Trimming left V 3 bases short and J 5 bases short, with 14 bases between. The germline V gene has CDR1 SGDLS and CDR2 YYNGEE.

J is TRBJ2-2 and V is TRBV9; D gene ambiguous. There are 14 residues in the CDR3. V gave up 0 bases and J gave up 1 base, with 4 bases separating them. CDR1 is SGDLS, CDR2 YYNGEE, per germline. CDR3 sequence: CASSVVGNTGELFF. The CDR3 coding sequence is TGTGCCAGCAGCGTAGTCGGGAACACCGGGGAGCTGTTTTTT.

This clonotype was picked up a small number of times. The chain couples TRBV18 to TRBJ1-1; TRBD1 matches 10 bases. J gave up 11 bases and V 0 bases, and 9 bases lay outside the gene matches. This CDR3 has 15 amino acids. Looked up from germline, CDR1 is KGHSH and CDR2 is LQKENI. In DNA form, the CDR3 reads TGTGCCAGCTCACCACCCCGACAGGGGGCAAATTTTGCTTTCTTT. As protein: CASSPPRQGANFAFF.

This clonotype was counted a few times. This chain uses TRBV5-1 with TRBJ2-1, with a possible D match to TRBD1 (6 bases). The DNA end is more similar to TRBJ2-7, so the J call may be wrong. Germline-derived CDR1 and CDR2 are SGHRS and YFSETQ. The CDR3 loop spans 17 amino acids. CDR3 residues: CASSGGQGSLIYNEQYF. The CDR3 DNA reads TGCGCCAGCAGCGGCGGTCAGGGGTCTTTGATATACAATGAGCAGTACTTC.

The J gene is TRBJ2-2, the V gene TRBV28, with unresolved D. Looked up from germline, CDR1 is MDHEN and CDR2 is SYDVKM. V was trimmed by 8 bases and J by 6 bases, leaving 10 bases between them. This CDR3 spans 12 amino acids. The CDR3 here is CASSPRAGELFF. The CDR3 nucleotides read TGTGCCAGCTCCCCGCGAGCCGGGGAGCTGTTTTTT. Full variable domain (remainder filled in from reference TRBV28 and TRBJ2-2): DVKVTQSSRYLVKRTGEKVFLECVQDMDHENMFWYRQDPGLGLRLIYFSYDVKMKEKGDIPEGYSVSREKKERFSLILESASTNQTSMYLCASSPRAGELFFGEGSRLTVL.

J is TRBJ2-4 and V is TRBV7-9; D might be TRBD1 or TRBD2, each matching 6 bases. Germline V gene data show CDR1 as SEHNR and CDR2 as FQNEAQ (reference sequence). Trimming stripped 11 bases from V and 13 bases from J, with 33 bases between. CDR3 length: 16 residues. The CDR3 DNA reads TGTGCCTTCAGCTTAGACGGTTGGACAGCGGACTACAAGCAGTACTTC. Amino acid sequence: CAFSLDGWTADYKQYF.